The 14 T cell receptor beta chains below all came from one sample that was sequenced in a study of human thymus T cells. Sequenced by immunoSEQ multiplex PCR; TCRdb stores in-frame clones only, minus some. The profile shows about 44,000 clones, approximately 93% of them singletons. Sequencing was carried out using blood. The receptor set was obtained from a boy under two years old with a congenital heart defect but otherwise immunologically healthy.

This chain joins TRBV5-4 and TRBJ1-2; the match to TRBD1 covers 8 bases. CDR3 length: 15 amino acids. The germline V gene encodes CDR1 SGHNT and CDR2 YYREEE (reference sequence). With V trimmed by 2 bases and J by 4 bases, 7 bases remained unmatched. In DNA form, the CDR3 reads TGTGCCAGCAGCTTAGTAGGACAGGGTACCTATGGCTACACCTTC. As protein: CASSLVGQGTYGYTF.

The chain recombines TRBV19 with TRBJ1-2; no firm D call. The CDR3 covers 11 residues. V was shortened by 7 bases and J by 8 bases, with 11 bases between the two germline ends. Germline V lookup: CDR1 LNHDA, CDR2 SQIVND (reference sequence). Here the CDR3 reads CASTPYRGYTF. The CDR3 nucleotides read TGTGCCAGTACCCCCTACAGAGGCTACACCTTC.

This clone has more than one count but fewer than ten. This rearrangement joins TRBV5-1 to TRBJ1-1; 7 positions match TRBD1. CDR1 is SGHRS, CDR2 YFSETQ, per germline. V lost 7 bases to trimming and J lost 1 base; unmatched junction nucleotides: 1. This CDR3 spans 12 amino acids. This CDR3 is CASGDRNTEAFF. The CDR3 coding sequence is TGCGCCAGCGGGGACAGGAACACTGAAGCTTTCTTT.

This chain links TRBV7-9 with TRBJ2-2; the D gene is possibly TRBD1 (6 bases). Germline V gene lookup returns CDR1 SEHNR and CDR2 FQNEAQ (reference sequence). The CDR3 is 15 residues long. V lost 5 bases and J lost 3, with 13 bases in between. For the CDR3, the DNA is TGTGCCAGCAGCAGCCAGGGGTCCTACACCGGGGAGCTGTTTTTT. Amino acid sequence: CASSSQGSYTGELFF.

The chain uses TRBV5-1 and TRBJ1-5; D remains ambiguous. CDR1 SGHRS and CDR2 YFSETQ come from the germline V gene. V was cut by 4 bases and J by 3 bases, with 8 bases left in between. This CDR3 is 13 amino acids long. This CDR3 reads CASSAGNNQPQHF. The CDR3 DNA reads TGCGCCAGCAGCGCGGGGAACAATCAGCCCCAGCATTTT.

The V call is TRBV5-3, the J call TRBJ2-3, with D maybe TRBD1 (7 bases). TRBV5-3 is recorded as an ORF, its role being uncertain. The length of the CDR3 is 13 residues. V was pared by 4 bases and J by 6 bases, with 12 bases between. CDR3: CARSLRGRDTQYF. DNA of the CDR3: TGTGCCAGAAGCCTCAGGGGGAGGGATACGCAGTATTTT.

The chain couples TRBV6-5 to TRBJ1-2; D might be TRBD1 (6 bases). Germline V lookup: CDR1 MNHEY, CDR2 SVGAGI. Trimming left V 3 bases short and J 6 bases short, with 17 bases between. The length of the CDR3 is 15 residues. CDR3 sequence reads: CASSYLTGRGNGYTF. The CDR3 DNA reads TGTGCCAGCAGTTATTTAACAGGGCGAGGGAATGGCTACACCTTC.

The gene calls are TRBV30 and TRBJ2-2; 9 bases fit TRBD1. CDR1 is GTSNPN and CDR2 is SVGIG in the germline V gene (reference sequence). The V and J ends lost 1 base and 6 bases, in that order; junction bases with no gene match: 0. The CDR3 sequence is 13 residues long. This CDR3 reads CAWSGTGAGELFF. The CDR3 nucleotides read TGTGCCTGGAGTGGGACAGGGGCCGGGGAGCTGTTTTTT.

The V call is TRBV19, the J call TRBJ2-6; D uncertain. This CDR3 has 14 amino acids. CDR1 LNHDA and CDR2 SQIVND come from the germline V gene (reference sequence). V was clipped by 7 bases and J by 0 bases, with 7 bases between them. The CDR3 loop is CASKVISGANVLTF. The DNA for the CDR3 is TGTGCCAGTAAGGTCATCTCTGGGGCCAACGTCCTGACTTTC.

The chain couples TRBV7-7 to TRBJ1-2; D is unresolved. Trimming pared 5 bases from V and 5 bases from J, leaving 3 bases between. Germline CDR1 is SSHAT and CDR2 is FNYEAQ (reference sequence). This CDR3 has 10 amino acids. CDR3 sequence: CASSPYGYTF. CDR3 bases: TGTGCCAGCAGCCCTTATGGCTACACCTTC.

This clone occurred once. Other DNA sequences within the sample encode an identical CDR3. The gene calls are TRBV9 and TRBJ1-2, with TRBD1 matching 7 bases. Germline lookup yields CDR1 SGDLS and CDR2 YYNGEE. The trim removed 0 bases at V and 5 bases at J, leaving 4 bases unmatched. This CDR3 is 14 amino acids long. In DNA form, the CDR3 reads TGTGCCAGCAGCGTAGAGGGGGCGGGGTATGGCTACACCTTC. Translation gives CASSVEGAGYGYTF.

As DNA, the CDR3 is TGTGCCAGCAGTCCTCTTTTGGGCAAGGCGGGCTTTCGATTTGCCGAGCAGTACTTC. This sequence encodes CASSPLLGKAGFRFAEQYF. The chain combines TRBV27 with TRBJ2-7, with D tentatively TRBD2 (5 bases). The germline V gene encodes CDR1 MNHEY and CDR2 SMNVEV (reference sequence). The CDR3 loop spans 19 amino acids. Trimming shortened V by 5 bases and J by 6 bases, and 32 bases separated the two germline ends.

This rearrangement joins TRBV28 to TRBJ2-2; 7 nucleotides match TRBD2. Germline CDR1 reads MDHEN; CDR2 reads SYDVKM. The V segment lost 4 bases and the J segment 1 base; nucleotides outside the gene matches: 0. The length of the CDR3 is 14 residues. CDR3 DNA sequence: TGTGCCAGCAGTTCTAGCGGGAACACCGGGGAGCTGTTTTTT. It specifies CASSSSGNTGELFF. The entire variable domain, with the rest obtained from reference TRBV28 and TRBJ2-2, is as follows: DVKVTQSSRYLVKRTGEKVFLECVQDMDHENMFWYRQDPGLGLRLIYFSYDVKMKEKGDIPEGYSVSREKKERFSLILESASTNQTSMYLCASSSSGNTGELFFGEGSRLTVL.

The chain carries TRBV6-5 and TRBJ1-3; D gene unclear. The V end was cut by 0 bases, the J end by 1 base, with 4 bases between. Per the germline V gene, CDR1 is MNHEY and CDR2 is SVGAGI. CDR3 length: 14 amino acids. In DNA form, the CDR3 reads TGTGCCAGCAGTTACTCGGTTTCTGGAAACACCATATATTTT. This sequence encodes CASSYSVSGNTIYF.